These T cell receptor beta chains were read from a single sample in a study of cytomegalovirus exposure and HLA in healthy donors. Some clones are missing from TCRdb's copy, which holds only in-frame ones; the method was immunoSEQ multiplex PCR. Of 95,000 to 150,000 clones listed, over 60% are singletons. The sample taken for sequencing was PBMCs. The receptor set was obtained from a man aged 55-75 years in good health and CMV-seropositive. The CDR3 runs from the conserved cysteine through the conserved F or W. The order of the fields is J gene, V gene, D gene, clone size, CDR3 protein, CDR3 DNA. D genes are given only for firm matches. Clone size is shown for a subset of rows, as once, few, many or a class of expanded clone.

TRBJ1-1 TRBV18 . once CASSPPDTATNTEAFF TGTGCCAGCTCACCACCGGACACGGCGACAAACACTGAAGCTTTCTTT
TRBJ1-1 TRBV5-4 TRBD1 . CASSRRQGSATEAFF TGTGCCAGCAGCCGTCGACAGGGATCGGCCACTGAAGCTTTCTTT
TRBJ1-1 TRBV29-1 TRBD1 . CSGWDRNTEAFF TGCAGCGGTTGGGACAGGAACACTGAAGCTTTCTTT
TRBJ2-2 TRBV4-2 . . CASSQGSGAYGELFF TGTGCCAGCAGCCAAGGATCTGGGGCGTACGGGGAGCTGTTTTTT
TRBJ2-1 TRBV7-9 TRBD1 once CASRAGTGMINEQFF TGTGCCAGCAGGGCCGGGACAGGGATGATCAATGAGCAGTTCTTC
TRBJ1-2 TRBV28 . . CASSRSDYGYTF TGTGCCAGCAGTCGATCAGACTATGGCTACACCTTC
TRBJ1-1 TRBV5-1 . . CASSLDQGMGTEAFF TGCGCCAGCAGCTTGGATCAGGGCATGGGCACTGAAGCTTTCTTT
TRBJ2-7 TRBV2 . few CASRGLSSYEQYF TGTGCCAGCAGGGGACTGAGCTCCTACGAGCAGTACTTC
TRBJ2-3 TRBV7-2 . . CASSSVRGVKYF TGTGCCAGCAGCTCGGTCCGTGGAGTCAAGTATTTT
TRBJ2-3 TRBV6-1 . . CASSVEVGTDTQYF TGTGCCAGCAGTGTGGAGGTTGGCACAGATACGCAGTATTTT
TRBJ2-7 TRBV2 TRBD1 . CASSRDREGYEQYF TGTGCCAGCAGTCGGGACAGGGAGGGCTACGAGCAGTACTTC
TRBJ2-5 TRBV6-4 . . CASSEVRGYQETQYF TGTGCCAGCAGTGAAGTTAGGGGGTACCAAGAGACCCAGTACTTC
TRBJ1-2 TRBV2 TRBD1 once CASRGQVLYGYTF TGTGCCAGCAGGGGACAGGTGCTGTATGGCTACACCTTC
TRBJ1-4 TRBV6-6 . . CASSYSKGGKLFF TGTGCCAGCAGTTACTCGAAGGGCGGGAAACTGTTTTTT
TRBJ2-5 TRBV10-1 . . CASSELVGGGGFKEETQYF TGCGCCAGCAGTGAGTTGGTCGGGGGCGGGGGTTTCAAGGAAGAGACCCAGTACTTC
TRBJ2-1 TRBV5-1 TRBD2 . CASSLDPSGDYNEQFF TGCGCCAGCAGCTTGGATCCTAGCGGGGATTACAATGAGCAGTTCTTC
TRBJ1-5 TRBV7-2 TRBD1 . CASSYRGSDQPQHF TGTGCCAGCAGCTACAGGGGTTCCGATCAGCCCCAGCATTTT
TRBJ2-5 TRBV18 TRBD2 . CASSPPWGGDAETQYF TGTGCCAGCTCACCACCTTGGGGAGGGGATGCAGAGACCCAGTACTTC
TRBJ1-5 TRBV18 . . CASLETGGRRNQPQHF TGTGCCAGCTTAGAGACGGGGGGCCGGCGCAATCAGCCCCAGCATTTT
TRBJ2-3 TRBV6-5 . . CASRQGPTSTDTQYF TGTGCCAGCAGACAGGGTCCAACTAGCACAGATACGCAGTATTTT
TRBJ2-3 TRBV29-1 TRBD2 . CSVDSGGLTDTQYF TGCAGCGTTGACAGCGGGGGGCTCACAGATACGCAGTATTTT
TRBJ2-3 TRBV10-1 . few CASSLDGNTQYF TGCGCCAGCAGTCTTGACGGGAATACGCAGTATTTT
TRBJ2-3 TRBV5-1 TRBD2 once CASSSSLAGGTDTQYF TGCGCCAGCAGCTCATCCTTAGCGGGGGGCACAGATACGCAGTATTTT
TRBJ2-7 TRBV4-1 . . CASSPFRGGVGYEQYF TGCGCCAGCAGCCCCTTTCGCGGGGGCGTAGGCTACGAGCAGTACTTC
TRBJ2-7 TRBV11-2 . . CASSLVQVYEQYF TGTGCCAGCAGCTTAGTCCAGGTCTACGAGCAGTACTTC
TRBJ2-5 TRBV4-1 TRBD1 once CASSHPTGQGMGETQYF TGCGCCAGCAGCCACCCTACCGGACAGGGGATGGGAGAGACCCAGTACTTC
TRBJ2-3 TRBV5-4 TRBD2 . CASSQERGSLTDTQYF TGTGCCAGCAGCCAAGAGCGGGGGTCCCTCACAGATACGCAGTATTTT
TRBJ1-2 TRBV7-9 TRBD1 . CASSFGQGDGYTF TGTGCCAGCAGCTTCGGACAGGGGGATGGCTACACCTTC
TRBJ1-5 TRBV6-1 TRBD1 . CASSERGQGRGSNQPQHF TGTGCCAGCAGTGAGAGGGGACAGGGGCGAGGTAGCAATCAGCCCCAGCATTTT
TRBJ1-1 TRBV29-1 . . CSVVTGSGITEAFF TGCAGCGTGGTAACAGGGTCCGGCATAACTGAAGCTTTCTTT
TRBJ2-7 TRBV11-2 TRBD1 . CASSSPTGAPYEQYF TGTGCCAGCAGCTCCCCCACAGGGGCCCCCTACGAGCAGTACTTC
TRBJ2-7 TRBV7-9 TRBD1 . CASSLAGGFDEQYF TGTGCCAGCAGCTTGGCAGGGGGCTTCGACGAGCAGTACTTC
TRBJ1-6 TRBV9 . once CASSASNGGDSPLHF TGTGCCAGCAGCGCCTCAAATGGGGGGGATTCACCCCTCCACTTT
TRBJ1-6 TRBV14 . . CASSQTGYSPLHF TGTGCCAGCAGCCAAACCGGTTACTCACCCCTCCACTTT
TRBJ1-1 TRBV19 . . CASKFAGGVNTEAFF TGTGCCAGTAAATTCGCGGGGGGGGTGAACACTGAAGCTTTCTTT
TRBJ2-1 TRBV2 TRBD1 few CASSERDRGLNEQFF TGTGCCAGCAGTGAGAGGGACAGGGGGCTCAATGAGCAGTTCTTC
TRBJ2-5 TRBV6-1 TRBD1 few CASSGGTGPTTFLEQYF TGTGCCAGCAGTGGCGGGACAGGGCCAACTACCTTCCTGGAGCAGTACTTC
TRBJ1-2 TRBV5-4 TRBD1 . CASSLPGGGLGSGYTF TGTGCCAGCAGCTTGCCAGGGGGAGGTCTAGGATCTGGCTACACCTTC